Sequencing of this TCR beta chain was carried out in a study of cytomegalovirus exposure and HLA in healthy donors. The study, taken as a whole, reports: Prediction of most subjects' HLA-A and HLA-B alleles by TCR beta sequences was reportedly accurate. Exclusion as indistinguishable affected some V segments, including TRBV6-2 and TRBV6-3.

This clone was detected once. The target antigen is unknown. This PCR relied on a set of 60 Vbeta primers and 13 Jbeta primers. Assay: immunoSEQ multiplex PCR; the TCRdb copy retains only in-frame clones and omits some. The sample has roughly 200,000 clones, over 80% seen once. The germline V and J ends were trimmed by 4 bases and 0 bases, with 14 bases remaining between them. Germline CDR1 and CDR2: SGHRS and YFSETQ. The CDR3 sequence is 16 residues long. The rearrangement links TRBV5-1 to TRBJ1-5, with D perhaps matching TRBD1 (5 bases). The receptor's source is a man aged 50 to 60 in good health and CMV-seronegative. Sequencing was performed on PBMCs. CDR3 region: CASSPIRQFSNQPQHF. CDR3 coding DNA: TGCGCCAGCAGCCCAATCCGACAGTTTAGCAATCAGCCCCAGCATTTT. Drawing the rest from reference TRBV5-1 and TRBJ1-5, the complete variable domain is KAGVTQTPRYLIKTRGQQVTLSCSPISGHRSVSWYQQTPGQGLQFLFEYFSETQRNKGNFPGRFSGRQFSNSRSEMNVSTLELGDSALYLCASSPIRQFSNQPQHFGDGTRLSIL.